This T cell receptor beta chain appears in the sequencing data of a study of cytomegalovirus exposure and HLA in healthy donors (dated by TCRdb to 2016 to 2017). Broadly, across the study: An earlier analysis of roughly 570 of the donors reported 276 Gb of sequence data and some 110 million unique TCR beta sequences obtained from about 200 million T cells. Every repertoire in the discovery cohort had been generated on one and the same sequencing platform. An early release that covered roughly 600 HLA-typed donors contained about 300 gigabases of sequencing data and around 80 million unique TCR sequences. Because of strong linkage in the cohort, a handful of DR-DQ haplotypes were treated as single units for association and clustering. In an earlier analysis of 500 to 650 of the donors, high-throughput TCR beta sequencing was used to judge whether each TCR beta V gene segment behaved as functional or pseudogenic. Besides the first cohort of 666 subjects, a separate validation cohort made up of 90 to 150 different subjects was used. To predict cytomegalovirus infection status, the study brought together high-throughput TCR immunosequencing, statistical association of individual TCRs with disease status, and machine learning. Class I and class II HLA loci were covered by the typing at four-digit resolution. The number of typed donors differed by locus: roughly 629-640 for A, B, C, DRB1 and DQB1; approximately 520 for DQA1; 606 for DPA1; and approximately 450 for DPB1. Donor age, sex, ethnicity and CMV serostatus were collected together with the repertoire data. The study aimed to test whether cataloging public T cell receptors could reveal signatures of past pathogen exposure. Of the roughly 400 genotyped donors, roughly 76% were placed in the genetic ancestry cluster associated with self-reported Caucasian donors. Rather than drawing on any new phenotypic data, the later analysis identified candidate immune exposures from TCR beta sequences and the way those sequences occurred across donors. A later analysis re-examined previously published TCR beta repertoires from hundreds of donors and added high-resolution HLA genotyping to investigate patterns of TCR occurrence. On average, roughly 240,000 unique TCR beta nucleotide sequences were sequenced per donor among about 400 genotyped donors of the cohort, with roughly 18% of those sequences being non-productive. The study used immunosequencing to profile the T cell repertoires of 670 or so subjects and linked those repertoires to cytomegalovirus serostatus. Genome-wide SNP genotypes for about 60% of the 666 donors were used in a later genetic analysis, which treated that subset as a discovery cohort. Points the paper makes about the study in general: Cytomegalovirus status was reported to be diagnosed by the classifier with high specificity and sensitivity in both the original and validation cohorts. A further reported finding was that TCR beta sequences accurately predicted the HLA-A and HLA-B alleles for most subjects in the first cohort. Most TCR sequences were seen in very few donors, while some public TCRs were found in many individuals. Some IMGT-functional V segments, including TRBV6-2 and TRBV6-3, could not be distinguished by the 87-base-pair reads and were therefore excluded. In a later analysis, HLA-associated TCR beta chains were found to be more clonally expanded and to have lower generation probabilities than equally common non-associated chains. In an earlier analysis of 587 of the donors, most TCR beta V segments appeared in productive rearrangements about 90% or about 30% of the time, broadly matching IMGT annotations. In a later analysis, most CMV-associated TCR beta chains were found to appear HLA-restricted, with HLA associations seemingly driven largely by CMV exposure. A group of highly shared sequence variants was considered likely to be a technical artifact of the sequencing pipeline. Correlated functional status among segregating V segments might reflect linkage disequilibrium, but an unknown experimental factor could not be ruled out. The cohort was sequenced for TCR beta chains only, and without alpha or paired-chain data the features that could be detected were limited. CMV serostatus was the only immune exposure information available for the cohort. A later genetic analysis reported fewer N-insertions in productive TCRs among donors in an Asian-associated ancestry cluster than the roughly 620-donor mean. In vitro tests confirmed that a few of the cytomegalovirus-associated TCR beta chains recognize cytomegalovirus antigens. The earlier analysis of nearly 600 of the donors excluded seventeen rarely observed V segments, including chromosome 9 orphons, because counts were too low. Because HLA typing was missing for some donors at each locus, association tests included only the typed subset. In a later analysis, several top co-occurrence clusters were reported to appear linked to parvovirus B19, influenza, CMV and Epstein-Barr virus. The authors suggested that the approach could potentially be generalized to other disease states and immunological phenotypes. At a false discovery rate of 0.05, a later analysis linked 16,951 TCR beta sequences to specific HLA alleles. The study gave a list of some 150 TCR beta chains associated with cytomegalovirus. In a later genetic analysis, a missense DCLRE1C variant was associated with V-gene and J-gene trimming of TCR beta chains, and the association was replicated in an independent cohort. Presence/absence analyses assumed roughly uniform sequencing depth across donors, an assumption that may not hold. In a later analysis, the rate of TCR association differed among HLA loci, with DRB1 alleles having the most associated TCRs and HLA-C alleles having the fewest. When HLA alleles, especially DR and DQ, strongly co-occurred, TCR associations were difficult to assign to individual alleles.

The germline V gene (reference sequence) yields MNHEY for CDR1 and SMNVEV for CDR2. The CDR3 contains 13 residues, cysteine and phenylalanine counted. Only the CDR3 part of the read is kept: 39 bases, read in frame from the first base. Trimming removed 10 bases from V and 2 bases from J; the gene matches leave 7 bases unexplained. The receptor library was made with the immunoSEQ multiplex PCR assay. For the multiplex PCR, a mixture combining 60 forward primers for TCR Vbeta segments and 13 reverse primers for TCR Jbeta segments was used. The CDR3 region of rearranged TCR beta genes was amplified from genomic DNA by a multiplex PCR assay. The Illumina HiSeq System was used to sequence the amplified TCR beta libraries as 87-base-pair reads. The study's own analysis went as follows. A later analysis tallied around 82 million unique TCR beta chains across the 610 or so repertoires, and approximately 11 million of those chains were shared by two or more donors. Raw reads were error-corrected and collapsed into unique sequences with a nearest-neighbor algorithm that merged closely related sequences to remove PCR and sequencing errors. V, D and J gene segments were assigned by aligning CDR3 sequences to IMGT reference sequences. For a sequence to be retained, a match of at least six nucleotides to both a V gene segment and a J gene segment was required. Rearrangements were called productive when the CDR3 lacked stop codons and stayed in frame with V and J; all others were non-productive. CDR3 was defined according to IMGT convention as the region running from the second conserved V-encoded cysteine to the conserved J-encoded phenylalanine. The earlier analysis of 550 to 650 of the donors excluded any sequence lacking an unambiguous match to a single V gene segment. An earlier analysis of 587 of the donors classified V segments as functional when productive rearrangements were above 56.7% and as segregating when the standard deviation between donors was above 5%. A statistical classification framework was built for diagnosing cytomegalovirus status from the catalog of TCR beta chain sequences. In a later analysis, V and J genes were assigned by comparing TCR nucleotide sequences against IMGT/GENE-DB human TR gene sequences. The TCRdist pipeline was used in a later analysis to assign CDR3 sequences and most-parsimonious VDJ recombination scenarios. In a later analysis, every TCR beta chain was defined by the combination of its CDR3 amino acid sequence and its V-gene family, and reads without a unique V-gene family were dropped. To address suspected cross-contamination and a sequencing artifact, a later analysis removed roughly 580 highly shared, low-generation-probability nucleotide sequences. For each public chain, a later analysis derived a clonal expansion index from normalized ranks of inferred template counts within each repertoire. Generation probabilities in a later analysis came from a VDJ recombination model fitted to out-of-frame rearrangements, and those results were checked against IGoR. In a later analysis, hypergeometric tests were used to score TCR-TCR, TCR-HLA and TCR-CMV co-occurrence, with a repertoire-size bias correction applied to TCR pairs. In a later analysis, false discovery rates were estimated by permuting HLA or CMV assignments 20 times. In a later analysis, co-occurring TCRs were grouped with DBSCAN, and TCRdist sequence similarity was added when clustering was performed within HLA-allele-positive subsets. Repertoires with fewer than 30,000 or more than 120,000 public chains were left out of co-occurrence clustering, as were about five repertoires with anomalous nucleotide sharing. Held by TCRdb, this immuneACCESS table contains in-frame sequences only and omits some clones. Under half of the omission traces to an unresolved V gene where checked; the cause of the rest is unknown. That table supplies the V and J calls and clone size; D and trimming were determined from the DNA. This sample comprises 120,000 or so clones, around three quarters of them detected only once. 0.95% to 1.5% of the sample is taken by the ten largest.

The cohort consisted of 600 to 700 healthy bone marrow donors. At the time of sampling, all cohort members were nominally healthy, though unrecorded immune exposures were likely present. The donor was CMV seronegative and belonged to the group of around 400 seronegative cohort members. A peripheral blood sample was collected from each donor, and TCR beta sequencing was performed on peripheral blood mononuclear cells. Genomic DNA was extracted from the blood cell samples with the Qiagen DNeasy Blood Extraction Kit. Remarks on this clone: Its antigen has not been determined. No qualities accompany the bases; no much larger clone lies one base away.

Material for sequencing was PBMCs. Recombination linked TRBV27 to TRBJ2-7, and 8 bases in between align with TRBD1. This TCR derives from a female donor in good health and CMV-seronegative. The CDR3 amino acid sequence is: CATQGALPYEQYF. DNA sequence: TGTGCCACCCAGGGGGCACTACCCTACGAGCAGTACTTC.